This T cell receptor (beta chain) was recovered during a study of T cells in Graves' hyperthyroidism and ophthalmopathy. RNA transcripts served as the template for amplifying TCR beta CDR3 regions. Carried out on the TCR CDR3, a first-round RT-PCR used the HTBI primer set. TCRdb called the multiplex PCR reads again in MiXCR, with one record for every CDR3 protein. The repertoire holds 640,000 or so distinct CDR3 sequences, with 12% to 15% as singletons. This clonotype was seen many times. The CDR3 spans 14 residues. The V end lost 2 bases, the J end lost 15 bases, and 20 bases lay between the germline ends. From germline, CDR1 is SGHVS and CDR2 FQNEAQ.

This TCR came from a woman aged 18-29 years with Graves' ophthalmopathy. The specimen sequenced was blood. This chain connects TRBV7-8 to TRBJ2-1; D not resolved. The DNA for the CDR3 is TGTGCCAGCAGCTTACGGTCCCCCGCCACCCCTGGGTTCTTC. Protein product: CASSLRSPATPGFF.